One and the same sample provided the 9 T cell receptor beta chains below, sequenced in a study of blood T cell repertoires in COVID-19. Sequenced by immunoSEQ multiplex PCR; TCRdb stores in-frame clones only, minus some. In the table there are 100,000 to 120,000 clones, around 85% of which are singletons. Sequencing used peripheral blood. The receptors stem from a woman in her fifties or sixties with COVID-19, enrolled during active disease.

This chain links TRBV15 with TRBJ1-2; D possibly corresponds to TRBD1 (5 bases). CDR1 LNHNV and CDR2 YYDKDF come from the germline V gene (reference sequence). Trimming removed 0 bases from V and 2 bases from J, with 10 bases in between. This CDR3 has 15 amino acids. The CDR3 coding sequence is TGTGCCACCAGCAGAGATCGCGCAGGGAACTATGGCTACACCTTC. The encoded protein is CATSRDRAGNYGYTF.

V usage is TRBV11-2 and J usage is TRBJ2-1, with D possibly TRBD1 on 5 matching bases. The CDR3 runs 14 residues. The ends were cut back, 0 bases at V and 6 bases at J, with 9 bases in the middle. Germline V lookup: CDR1 SGHAT, CDR2 FQNNGV. In nucleotides, the CDR3 is TGTGCCAGCAGCTTAGACAGGGCCTCCAATGAGCAGTTCTTC. Amino acid sequence: CASSLDRASNEQFF.

The chain joins TRBV4-1 to TRBJ1-5, with TRBD1 as a possible D gene (6 bases). V lost 3 bases and J 4 bases, leaving 13 bases between the germline ends. CDR3 length: 15 amino acids. Germline loops: CDR1 MGHRA, CDR2 YSYEKL. Here the CDR3 DNA reads TGCGCCAGCAGCCAGGACGACAGGATTAATCAGCCCCAGCATTTT. Protein: CASSQDDRINQPQHF.

This sequence joins TRBV29-1 and TRBJ1-2; tentative D call: TRBD1 (6 bases). V lost 6 bases and J 8 bases, leaving 19 bases between the germline ends. The germline gives CDR1 SQVTM, CDR2 ANQGSEA. The CDR3 is made up of 13 amino acids. For the CDR3, the DNA is TGCAGCGTCGCACAGGGTAGTAGCGCCGGCTACACCTTC. Translating it yields CSVAQGSSAGYTF.

The chain couples TRBV5-5 to TRBJ2-1, with 14 bases aligning to TRBD2. Germline values: CDR1 SGHKS, CDR2 YYEKEE (reference sequence). Losses at the gene ends were 4 bases for V and 6 bases for J; bases not matched to a gene: 3. The CDR3 runs to 15 residues. The CDR3 DNA follows: TGTGCCAGCAGCCCGACTAGCGGGGGGGCCAATGAGCAGTTCTTC. This gives the protein CASSPTSGGANEQFF.

J is TRBJ2-6 and V is TRBV29-1; 10 bases agree with TRBD1. After removal of 1 base from V and 0 bases from J, the junction contained 9 bases not matched to a gene. The CDR3 spans 19 residues. Germline V CDR1 and CDR2: SQVTM, ANQGSEA. As DNA, the CDR3 is TGCAGCGTTGAAGTGCGGACAGGGGGGCCTGCCTCTGGGGCCAACGTCCTGACTTTC. Protein: CSVEVRTGGPASGANVLTF. The whole variable domain, filled in from reference TRBV29-1 and TRBJ2-6, reads SAVISQKPSRDICQRGTSLTIQCQVDSQVTMMFWYRQQPGQSLTLIATANQGSEATYESGFVIDKFPISRPNLTFSTLTVSNMSPEDSSIYLCSVEVRTGGPASGANVLTFGAGSRLTVL.

The CDR3 sequence: CASSAWAGSLEDTQYF. The DNA for the CDR3 is TGTGCCAGCAGCGCATGGGCAGGGTCCTTGGAAGATACGCAGTATTTT. This chain joins TRBV5-5 and TRBJ2-3; D perhaps matches TRBD1 (5 bases). The length of the CDR3 is 16 residues. Germline V gene data show CDR1 as SGHKS and CDR2 as YYEKEE (reference sequence). V lost 4 bases to trimming and J lost 5 bases, with 20 bases between them.

V usage is TRBV6-1 and J usage is TRBJ1-4, with D tentatively TRBD1 (5 bases). Looked up from germline, CDR1 is MNHNS and CDR2 is SASEGT. The CDR3 length is 14 residues. Trimming cost V 8 bases and J 2 bases, with 12 bases left between them. CDR3 residues: CASCLGTTNEKLFF. The CDR3 DNA reads TGTGCCAGCTGTCTCGGGACTACTAATGAAAAACTGTTTTTT.

The table lists this clone with a few counts. The J gene is TRBJ1-5, the V gene TRBV2, with D tentatively TRBD1 (6 bases). V gave up 8 bases and J gave up 7 bases, with 21 bases separating them. The CDR3 spans 15 residues. CDR1 SNHLY and CDR2 FYNNEI come from the germline V gene. In DNA, the CDR3 is TGTGCCAGCCGACTACAGGGCCTCGACGGGCAGCCCCAGCATTTT. It is translated as CASRLQGLDGQPQHF. Using reference TRBV2 and TRBJ1-5 for the parts outside the CDR3, the full variable domain is EPEVTQTPSHQVTQMGQEVILRCVPISNHLYFYWYRQILGQKVEFLVSFYNNEISEKSEIFDDQFSVERPDGSNFTLKIRSTKLEDSAMYFCASRLQGLDGQPQHFGDGTRLSIL.